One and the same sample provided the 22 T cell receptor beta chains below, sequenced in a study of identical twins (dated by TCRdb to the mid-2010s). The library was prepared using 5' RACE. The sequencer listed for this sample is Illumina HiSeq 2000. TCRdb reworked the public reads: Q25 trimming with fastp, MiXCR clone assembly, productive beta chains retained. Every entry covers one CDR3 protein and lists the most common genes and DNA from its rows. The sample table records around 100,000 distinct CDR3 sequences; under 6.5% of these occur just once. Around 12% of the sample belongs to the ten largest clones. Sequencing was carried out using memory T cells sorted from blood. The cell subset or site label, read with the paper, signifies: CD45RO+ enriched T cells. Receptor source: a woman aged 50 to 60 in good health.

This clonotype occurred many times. The CDR3 region has the DNA TGTGCCAGCAGCCAGACAGGGGACTATGGCTACACCTTC. Translation: CASSQTGDYGYTF. The rearrangement joins TRBV5-5 to TRBJ1-2; 8 nucleotides line up with TRBD1. Trimming at V came to 4 bases and at J to 3 bases, leaving 2 bases not matched to a gene. The CDR3 spans 13 residues. CDR1 is SGHKS and CDR2 is YYEKEE in the germline V gene (reference sequence).

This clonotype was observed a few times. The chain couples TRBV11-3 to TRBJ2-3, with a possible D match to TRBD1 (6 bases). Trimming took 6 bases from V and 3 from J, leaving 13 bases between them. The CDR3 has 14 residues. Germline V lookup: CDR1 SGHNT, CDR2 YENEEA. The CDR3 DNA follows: TGTGCCAGCAGAGACAGGCAGGTGACAGATACGCAGTATTTT. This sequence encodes CASRDRQVTDTQYF.

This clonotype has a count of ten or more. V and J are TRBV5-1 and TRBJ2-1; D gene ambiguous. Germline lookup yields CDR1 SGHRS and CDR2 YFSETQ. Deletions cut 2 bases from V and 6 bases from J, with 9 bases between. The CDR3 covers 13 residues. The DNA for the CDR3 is TGCGCCAGCAGCTTAAGTCCTCTCAATGAGCAGTTCTTC. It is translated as CASSLSPLNEQFF.

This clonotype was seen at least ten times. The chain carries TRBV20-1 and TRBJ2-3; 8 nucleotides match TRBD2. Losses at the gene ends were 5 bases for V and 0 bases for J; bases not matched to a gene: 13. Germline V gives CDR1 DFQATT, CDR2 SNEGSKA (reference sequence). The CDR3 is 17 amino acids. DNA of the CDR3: TGCAGTGCTGCCCTACCGAGCGGGAGAGCTAGCACAGATACGCAGTATTTT. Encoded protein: CSAALPSGRASTDTQYF.

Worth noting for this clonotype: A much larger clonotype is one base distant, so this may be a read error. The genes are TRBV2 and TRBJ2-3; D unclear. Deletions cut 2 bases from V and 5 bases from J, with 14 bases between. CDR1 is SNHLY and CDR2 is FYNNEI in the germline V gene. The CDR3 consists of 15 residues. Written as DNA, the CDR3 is TGTGCCAGCAGTGAAACGTGGATGTACATAGATACGCAGTATTTT. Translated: CASSETWMYIDTQYF.

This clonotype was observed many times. The CDR3 DNA sequence: TGCAGCGTTGATAGGCGGGGGACAGAGTTCTTC. It is translated as CSVDRRGTEFF. The V and J genes are TRBV29-1 and TRBJ2-1; D is possibly TRBD1 or TRBD2 (7 bases each). The CDR3 is 11 amino acids. Trimming cost V 3 bases and J 14 bases, with 14 bases left between them. Germline V CDR1 and CDR2: SQVTM, ANQGSEA.

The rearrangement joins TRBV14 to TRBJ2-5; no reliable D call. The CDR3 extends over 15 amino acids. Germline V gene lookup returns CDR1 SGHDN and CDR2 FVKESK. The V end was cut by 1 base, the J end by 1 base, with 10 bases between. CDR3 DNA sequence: TGTGCCAGCAGCCAAGGCCGACTGTTCCAAGAGACCCAGTACTTC. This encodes CASSQGRLFQETQYF.

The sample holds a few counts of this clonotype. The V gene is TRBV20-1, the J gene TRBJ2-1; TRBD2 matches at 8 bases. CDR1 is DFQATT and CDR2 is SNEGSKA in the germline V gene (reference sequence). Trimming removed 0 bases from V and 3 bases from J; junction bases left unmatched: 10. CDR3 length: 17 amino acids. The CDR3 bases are TGCAGTGCTAGAGAGGATGGTAGCGGGGAACGCTACAATGAGCAGTTCTTC. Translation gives CSAREDGSGERYNEQFF.

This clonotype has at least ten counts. The CDR3 here is CASSEYWGLAGGPKSDEQFF. Written as DNA, the CDR3 is TGTGCCAGCAGTGAATATTGGGGACTAGCGGGAGGGCCCAAATCCGATGAGCAGTTCTTC. The gene calls are TRBV6-1 and TRBJ2-1; 16 bases match TRBD2. Germline CDR1 MNHNS, CDR2 SASEGT. V lost 2 bases, J lost 8 bases, and 15 bases stayed unmatched. This CDR3 is 20 amino acids long.

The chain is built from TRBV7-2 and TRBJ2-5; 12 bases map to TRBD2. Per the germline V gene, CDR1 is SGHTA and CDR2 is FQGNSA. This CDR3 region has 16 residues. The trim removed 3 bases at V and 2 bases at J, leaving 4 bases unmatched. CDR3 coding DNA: TGTGCCAGCAGCTTCGGACTAGCGGGGTTTCAAGAGACCCAGTACTTC. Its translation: CASSFGLAGFQETQYF.

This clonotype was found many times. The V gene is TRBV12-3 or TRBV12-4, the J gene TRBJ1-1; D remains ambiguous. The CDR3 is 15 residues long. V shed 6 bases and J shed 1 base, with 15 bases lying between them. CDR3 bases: TGTGCCAGCAGGTCGGCCGGACCCAGGAACACTGAAGCTTTCTTT. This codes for CASRSAGPRNTEAFF.

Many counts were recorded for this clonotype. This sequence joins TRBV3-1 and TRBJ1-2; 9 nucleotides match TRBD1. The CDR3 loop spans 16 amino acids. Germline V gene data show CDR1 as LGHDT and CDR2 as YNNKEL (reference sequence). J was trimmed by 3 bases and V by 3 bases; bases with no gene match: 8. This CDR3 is CASSQEDRGAYYGYTF. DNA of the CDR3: TGTGCCAGCAGCCAGGAGGACAGGGGCGCGTACTATGGCTACACCTTC.

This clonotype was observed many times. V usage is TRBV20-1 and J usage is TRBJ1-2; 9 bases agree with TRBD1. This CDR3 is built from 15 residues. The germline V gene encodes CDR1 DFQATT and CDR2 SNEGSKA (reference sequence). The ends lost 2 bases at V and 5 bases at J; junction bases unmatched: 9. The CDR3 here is CSARPRTGVWYGYTF. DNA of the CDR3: TGCAGTGCTAGACCCCGGACAGGGGTTTGGTATGGCTACACCTTC.

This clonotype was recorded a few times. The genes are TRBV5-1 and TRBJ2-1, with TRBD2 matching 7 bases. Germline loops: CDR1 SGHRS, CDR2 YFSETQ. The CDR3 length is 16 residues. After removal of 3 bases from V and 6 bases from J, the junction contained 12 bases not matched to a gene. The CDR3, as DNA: TGCGCCAGCAGCTCAGCTAGCGACCCGGGGGGCAATGAGCAGTTCTTC. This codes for CASSSASDPGGNEQFF.

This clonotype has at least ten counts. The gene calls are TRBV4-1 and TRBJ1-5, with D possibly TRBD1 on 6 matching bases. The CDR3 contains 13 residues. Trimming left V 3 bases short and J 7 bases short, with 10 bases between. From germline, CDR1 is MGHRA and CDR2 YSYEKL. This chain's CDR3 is CASSQGARQPQHF. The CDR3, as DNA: TGCGCCAGCAGCCAGGGGGCCCGGCAGCCCCAGCATTTT.

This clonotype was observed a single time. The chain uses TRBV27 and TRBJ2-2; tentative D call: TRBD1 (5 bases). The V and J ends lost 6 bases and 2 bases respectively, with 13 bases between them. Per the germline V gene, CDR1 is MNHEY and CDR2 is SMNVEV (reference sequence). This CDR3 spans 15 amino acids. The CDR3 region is CASSPGRVNTGELFF. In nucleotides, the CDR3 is TGTGCCAGCAGCCCAGGCAGGGTAAACACCGGGGAGCTGTTTTTT.

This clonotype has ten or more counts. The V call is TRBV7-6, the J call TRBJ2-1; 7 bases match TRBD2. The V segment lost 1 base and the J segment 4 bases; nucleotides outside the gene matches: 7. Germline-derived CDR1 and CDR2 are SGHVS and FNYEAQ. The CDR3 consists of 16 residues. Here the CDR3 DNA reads TGTGCCAGCAGCTTAGGAGTAGCGGGCCTATACAATGAGCAGTTCTTC. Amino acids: CASSLGVAGLYNEQFF.

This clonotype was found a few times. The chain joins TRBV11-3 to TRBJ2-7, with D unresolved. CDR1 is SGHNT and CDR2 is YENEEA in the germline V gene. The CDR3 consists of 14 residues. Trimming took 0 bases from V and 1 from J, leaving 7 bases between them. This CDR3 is CASSLDGQSYEQYF. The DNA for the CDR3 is TGTGCCAGCAGCTTAGACGGGCAGTCCTACGAGCAGTACTTC.

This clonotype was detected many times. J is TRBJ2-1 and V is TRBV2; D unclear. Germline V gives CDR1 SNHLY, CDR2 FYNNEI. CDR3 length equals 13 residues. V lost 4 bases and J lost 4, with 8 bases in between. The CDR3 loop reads CASSAEVYNEQFF. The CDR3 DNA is TGTGCCAGCAGTGCCGAAGTTTACAATGAGCAGTTCTTC. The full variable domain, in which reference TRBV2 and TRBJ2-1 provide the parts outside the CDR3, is EPEVTQTPSHQVTQMGQEVILRCVPISNHLYFYWYRQILGQKVEFLVSFYNNEISEKSEIFDDQFSVERPDGSNFTLKIRSTKLEDSAMYFCASSAEVYNEQFFGPGTRLTVL.

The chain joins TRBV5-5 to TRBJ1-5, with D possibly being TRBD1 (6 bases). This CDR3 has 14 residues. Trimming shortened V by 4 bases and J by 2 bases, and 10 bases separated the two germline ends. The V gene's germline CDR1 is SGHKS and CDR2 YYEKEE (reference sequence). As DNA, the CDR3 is TGTGCCAGCAGCCGGACAGCCGGCAATCAGCCCCAGCATTTT. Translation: CASSRTAGNQPQHF.

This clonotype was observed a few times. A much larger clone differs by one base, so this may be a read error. The CDR3 nucleotides read TGTGTCAGTAGCCTACAGGGGGTTGGAACTGAAGCTTTCTTT. Amino acids: CVSSLQGVGTEAFF. The chain links TRBV19 to TRBJ1-1, with 8 bases that match TRBD1. The CDR3 covers 14 residues. Germline CDR1 LNHDA, CDR2 SQIVND (reference sequence). Combining the CDR3 with reference TRBV19 and TRBJ1-1 gives the whole variable domain DGGITQSPKYLFRKEGQNVTLSCEQNLNHDAMYWYRQDPGQGLRLIYYSQIVNDFQKGDIAEGYSVSREKKESFPLTVTSAQKNPTAFYLCVSSLQGVGTEAFFGQGTRLTVV.

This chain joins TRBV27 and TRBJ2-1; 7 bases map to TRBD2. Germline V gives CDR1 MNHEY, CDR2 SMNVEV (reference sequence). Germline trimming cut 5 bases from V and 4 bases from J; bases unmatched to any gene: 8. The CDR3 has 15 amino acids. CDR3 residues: CASSRGSGRYNEQFF. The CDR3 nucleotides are TGTGCCAGCAGTCGGGGTAGCGGGCGATACAATGAGCAGTTCTTC.